Listed here are 30 T cell receptor beta chains from one sample, sequenced in a study of blood T cell repertoires in COVID-19. TCRdb keeps only in-frame clones here, not all; method: immunoSEQ multiplex PCR. This sample yields about 140,000 clones, of which over 70% are seen a single time; around 3.8% belongs to the top ten. The sample comprised peripheral blood. These receptors came from a man between 65 and 85 years old who had recovered from COVID-19.

Points on this clone: Its ends do not fully match the called genes, so a read error is possible. J is TRBJ1-1 and V is TRBV29-1; D is perhaps TRBD1 (6 bases). There are 14 residues in the CDR3. Germline CDR1 reads SQVTM; CDR2 reads ANQGSEA. CDR3 DNA: TGCAGCGTAGAAGACAGGTCCAGAAACACTGAAGCTTTCTTT. Residues: CSVEDRSRNTEAFF.

The gene calls are TRBV10-2 and TRBJ2-7, with 9 bases aligning to TRBD2. The CDR3 is made up of 16 amino acids. V shed 2 bases and J 9 bases; nucleotides not matched to a gene: 14. Germline CDR1 and CDR2: WSHSY and SAAADI. In DNA form, the CDR3 reads TGCGCCAGCAGTGAGAGGGCTAGCGGGGCCTTGTTGGTGCAGTACTTC. Translation: CASSERASGALLVQYF.

The V call is TRBV19, the J call TRBJ1-4; TRBD1 agrees at 9 bases. The CDR3 is made up of 14 amino acids. Trimming at V came to 9 bases and at J to 8 bases, leaving 10 bases not matched to a gene. CDR1 and CDR2 (germline): LNHDA, SQIVND (reference sequence). In DNA form, the CDR3 reads TGTGCCAGCAAAATTCCGGGACAGGGAGAAAAACTGTTTTTT. Its translation: CASKIPGQGEKLFF.

The rearrangement links TRBV9 to TRBJ1-2, with D possibly being TRBD1 (6 bases). Germline lookup yields CDR1 SGDLS and CDR2 YYNGEE. Trimming cost V 6 bases and J 8 bases, with 14 bases left between them. The CDR3 extends over 12 amino acids. In DNA form, the CDR3 reads TGTGCCAGCACCGGGGGGGCGCCCGGCTACACCTTC. Amino acids: CASTGGAPGYTF.

V gene TRBV27 combines with J gene TRBJ2-7; D is perhaps TRBD2 (5 bases). This CDR3 is built from 12 residues. Per germline, CDR1 MNHEY and CDR2 SMNVEV (reference sequence). Trimming took off 5 bases at V and 6 bases at J, with 11 bases between the two ends. DNA of the CDR3: TGTGCCAGCAGTCAACCGGCGGGCGAGCAGTACTTC. Protein: CASSQPAGEQYF.

The chain couples TRBV5-1 to TRBJ2-3, with D maybe TRBD2 (6 bases). The CDR3 runs 15 residues. With 2 bases removed from V and 4 bases from J, the gap between germline ends came to 14 bases. Per the germline V gene, CDR1 is SGHRS and CDR2 is YFSETQ. The CDR3, as DNA: TGCGCCAGCAGCTTATCAGGAGGGGACGCAGATACGCAGTATTTT. This translates into CASSLSGGDADTQYF.

This clone was found a few times. The V call is TRBV19, the J call TRBJ2-1; tentative D call: TRBD2 (5 bases). This CDR3 spans 17 amino acids. Germline CDR1 reads LNHDA; CDR2 reads SQIVND (reference sequence). V lost 6 bases and J 0 bases, leaving 18 bases between the germline ends. The CDR3 loop reads CASRVDGLISSYNEQFF. CDR3 sequence (DNA): TGTGCCAGTAGAGTGGATGGACTCATTAGCTCCTACAATGAGCAGTTCTTC.

This clone was seen only once. This chain links TRBV6-1 with TRBJ2-5; D unclear. CDR1 is MNHNS and CDR2 is SASEGT in the germline V gene. CDR3 length equals 13 residues. Between the trimmed V and J ends, which lost 3 bases and 0 bases, there was a span of 5 bases. The CDR3 DNA follows: TGTGCCAGCAGTGACCTCTACCAAGAGACCCAGTACTTC. Amino acids: CASSDLYQETQYF.

The chain combines TRBV19 with TRBJ2-7, with 12 positions matching TRBD2. The CDR3 sequence is 14 residues long. From germline, CDR1 is LNHDA and CDR2 SQIVND (reference sequence). With V trimmed by 5 bases and J by 5 bases, 4 bases remained unmatched. This CDR3 is CASSLAGGPNEQYF. CDR3 bases: TGTGCCAGTAGTCTAGCGGGAGGGCCTAACGAGCAGTACTTC.

The J gene is TRBJ1-4, the V gene TRBV6-5; weak D call: TRBD1 (5 bases). Trimming shortened V by 2 bases and J by 8 bases, and 9 bases separated the two germline ends. CDR1 is MNHEY and CDR2 is SVGAGI in the germline V gene. CDR3 size: 13 residues. As DNA, the CDR3 is TGTGCCAGCAGTTACGGGGCAGGGGAAAAACTGTTTTTT. Its protein is CASSYGAGEKLFF.

V gene TRBV30 combines with J gene TRBJ1-4, with D perhaps TRBD1 (6 bases). Germline values: CDR1 GTSNPN, CDR2 SVGIG (reference sequence). This CDR3 is built from 16 residues. The ends were cut back, 2 bases at V and 0 bases at J, with 13 bases in the middle. The CDR3 DNA reads as TGTGCCTGGAGTTACACAGGGCGTTCAACTAATGAAAAACTGTTTTTT. Translating it yields CAWSYTGRSTNEKLFF.

This chain links TRBV28 with TRBJ2-7, with D perhaps matching TRBD1 (6 bases). The CDR3 spans 13 residues. The V and J ends lost 10 bases and 1 base respectively, with 14 bases between them. Germline-derived CDR1 and CDR2 are MDHEN and SYDVKM. The CDR3: CATETRGSYEQYF. CDR3 nucleotide sequence: TGTGCCACCGAAACCAGGGGTTCCTACGAGCAGTACTTC.

The chain combines TRBV5-1 with TRBJ2-1, with D possibly matching TRBD2 (7 bases). The CDR3 runs 15 residues. The germline V gene encodes CDR1 SGHRS and CDR2 YFSETQ. V lost 0 bases, J lost 4 bases, and 11 bases lay in between. Written as DNA, the CDR3 is TGCGCCAGCAGCTTGGCGGGGGGCGAATACAATGAGCAGTTCTTC. It yields the protein CASSLAGGEYNEQFF. Full variable domain (remainder filled in from reference TRBV5-1 and TRBJ2-1): KAGVTQTPRYLIKTRGQQVTLSCSPISGHRSVSWYQQTPGQGLQFLFEYFSETQRNKGNFPGRFSGRQFSNSRSEMNVSTLELGDSALYLCASSLAGGEYNEQFFGPGTRLTVL.

CDR3 in DNA: TGTGCCACCAGTGAAAGGGGCGACGAGCAGTACTTC. This gives the protein CATSERGDEQYF. The chain is built from TRBV24-1 and TRBJ2-7, with D perhaps matching TRBD1 (5 bases). V was pared by 4 bases and J by 5 bases, with 8 bases between. CDR3 length equals 12 residues. In germline, CDR1 is KGHDR, CDR2 SFDVKD.

The gene calls are TRBV5-8 and TRBJ2-1; 7 bases are shared with TRBD2. The V segment lost 4 bases and the J segment 7 bases; nucleotides outside the gene matches: 14. This CDR3 contains 16 residues. CDR1 and CDR2 from the germline V gene are SGHTS and YDEGEE. Here the CDR3 DNA reads TGTGCCAGCAGCCCGTACGGGGGTACTAGCGCAAATGAGCAGTTCTTC. It codes for CASSPYGGTSANEQFF.

J is TRBJ1-5 and V is TRBV11-3; 10 bases align to TRBD1. V dropped 1 base and J dropped 6; count of bases not matched to a gene: 12. Per the germline V gene, CDR1 is SGHNT and CDR2 is YENEEA. This CDR3 spans 18 amino acids. The CDR3 nucleotides are TGTGCCAGCAGCTTAGTGCTCCGGGACAGGGGAGGGGGTCAGCCCCAGCATTTT. Encoded protein: CASSLVLRDRGGGQPQHF.

This clone was seen only a few times. The chain recombines TRBV5-1 with TRBJ2-3, with TRBD1 as a possible D gene (5 bases). The CDR3 spans 15 residues. CDR1 and CDR2 from the germline V gene are SGHRS and YFSETQ. V lost 0 bases and J 5 bases, leaving 13 bases between the germline ends. The CDR3 nucleotides are TGCGCCAGCAGCTTGGCCGACAGCACGCGAGATACGCAGTATTTT. Protein sequence: CASSLADSTRDTQYF. The variable domain in full, completed from reference TRBV5-1 and TRBJ2-3, reads KAGVTQTPRYLIKTRGQQVTLSCSPISGHRSVSWYQQTPGQGLQFLFEYFSETQRNKGNFPGRFSGRQFSNSRSEMNVSTLELGDSALYLCASSLADSTRDTQYFGPGTRLTVL.

This chain uses TRBV27 with TRBJ2-7; D may be TRBD2 (11 bases). The germline V gene encodes CDR1 MNHEY and CDR2 SMNVEV (reference sequence). The CDR3 spans 20 residues. Deletions cut 7 bases from V and 5 bases from J, with 36 bases between. The CDR3 sequence is CASKTTGGLRLAGSGDEQYF. The CDR3 DNA reads as TGTGCCAGCAAAACGACAGGGGGCCTGAGACTAGCGGGAAGTGGGGACGAGCAGTACTTC.

This chain uses TRBV6-5 with TRBJ2-7, with 9 bases lining up with TRBD2. The length of the CDR3 is 15 residues. CDR1 and CDR2 from the germline V gene are MNHEY and SVGAGI. J gave up 1 base and V 5 bases, and 6 bases lay outside the gene matches. The CDR3 region has the DNA TGTGCCAGCAGTAGAACTAGCGGGTCTTCCTACGAGCAGTACTTC. It translates to CASSRTSGSSYEQYF.

The chain combines TRBV29-1 with TRBJ2-3; no clear D. CDR1 is SQVTM, CDR2 ANQGSEA, per germline. With 4 bases removed from V and 0 bases from J, the gap between germline ends came to 5 bases. CDR3 size: 12 residues. The DNA of the CDR3 is TGCAGCGTTGCCGGGAGCACAGATACGCAGTATTTT. Translated, it gives CSVAGSTDTQYF.

The chain is built from TRBV5-1 and TRBJ2-2; 7 bases map to TRBD1. Germline CDR1 and CDR2: SGHRS and YFSETQ. The CDR3 has 15 amino acids. The V gene end was trimmed by 0 bases and the J gene end by 4 bases; junction bases not matched to a gene: 3. The CDR3 bases are TGCGCCAGCAGCTTGGGTTCAGGGGGCACCGGGGAGCTGTTTTTT. It yields the protein CASSLGSGGTGELFF.

The V gene is TRBV27, the J gene TRBJ1-6; maybe TRBD1 (6 bases). The germline V and J ends were trimmed by 5 bases and 8 bases, with 19 bases remaining between them. This CDR3 region has 16 residues. In germline, CDR1 is MNHEY, CDR2 SMNVEV (reference sequence). CDR3 in amino acids: CASSPPRHRAHSPLHF. DNA of the CDR3: TGTGCCAGCAGTCCCCCCCGGCACAGGGCTCATTCACCCCTCCACTTT.

This clone was observed a handful of times. V usage is TRBV6-5 and J usage is TRBJ1-2; TRBD1 agrees at 7 bases. The CDR3 contains 16 residues. The junction had 8 bases not matched to a gene; V was cut back by 0 bases and J by 4 bases. Germline V lookup: CDR1 MNHEY, CDR2 SVGAGI. The DNA for the CDR3 is TGTGCCAGCAGTTACTCGAAAGGGGGCCGGGGCTATGGCTACACCTTC. Residues: CASSYSKGGRGYGYTF.

This sequence joins TRBV7-2 and TRBJ2-3; 7 bases align to TRBD2. CDR3 size: 19 residues. CDR1 and CDR2 from the germline V gene are SGHTA and FQGNSA. V shed 2 bases and J 4 bases; nucleotides not matched to a gene: 18. The CDR3 spells CASSLRVAPFAGAADTQYF. CDR3 in DNA: TGTGCCAGCAGCTTAAGAGTAGCTCCGTTCGCGGGAGCTGCAGATACGCAGTATTTT.

The chain recombines TRBV11-2 with TRBJ2-7; perhaps TRBD1 as D (5 bases). The CDR3 contains 14 residues. Germline-derived CDR1 and CDR2 are SGHAT and FQNNGV. Trimming pared 1 base from V and 2 bases from J, leaving 9 bases between. Written as DNA, the CDR3 is TGTGCCAGCAGCTTAGCCCGGACACCCTACGAGCAGTACTTC. It codes for CASSLARTPYEQYF.

In DNA form, the CDR3 reads TGTGCCAGCAGCTGGGCAGGGCGCTCACCCCTCCACTTT. Its translation is CASSWAGRSPLHF. The chain recombines TRBV3-1 (or the pseudogene TRBV3-2) with TRBJ1-6, with a weak D call TRBD1 (5 bases). V was cut by 5 bases and J by 10 bases, with 12 bases left in between. Germline CDR1 and CDR2: LGHDT and YNNKEL (reference sequence). The CDR3 loop spans 13 amino acids.

The rearrangement links TRBV18 to TRBJ1-1; D gene ambiguous. V was pared by 2 bases and J by 5 bases, with 12 bases between. Germline values: CDR1 KGHSH, CDR2 LQKENI. The length of the CDR3 is 14 residues. CDR3 protein: CASSPESGGTEAFF. The DNA of the CDR3 is TGTGCCAGCTCACCAGAGTCGGGCGGGACTGAAGCTTTCTTT.

The chain combines TRBV29-1 with TRBJ2-3, with D possibly matching TRBD2 (5 bases). V gave up 4 bases and J gave up 0 bases, with 17 bases separating them. The CDR3 has 16 residues. Germline V gene data show CDR1 as SQVTM and CDR2 as ANQGSEA. CDR3 sequence reads: CSVVGLSGSSTDTQYF. CDR3 DNA: TGCAGCGTTGTTGGGTTAAGCGGAAGTAGCACAGATACGCAGTATTTT.

This clone was picked up one time. V gene TRBV18 combines with J gene TRBJ2-3; 7 nucleotides match TRBD2. J gave up 4 bases and V 2 bases, and 3 bases lay outside the gene matches. CDR3 size: 14 residues. Germline loops: CDR1 KGHSH, CDR2 LQKENI. The CDR3 DNA sequence: TGTGCCAGCTCACCAGCTAGCGGCCCAGATACGCAGTATTTT. Protein sequence: CASSPASGPDTQYF.

This rearrangement joins TRBV5-8 to TRBJ2-5; 7 bases map to TRBD2. From germline, CDR1 is SGHTS and CDR2 YDEGEE. The V and J ends lost 1 base and 1 base, in that order; junction bases with no gene match: 4. This CDR3 is 15 amino acids long. CDR3 protein: CASSLYGGIQETQYF. The CDR3 DNA sequence: TGTGCCAGCAGCTTGTACGGGGGGATCCAAGAGACCCAGTACTTC.